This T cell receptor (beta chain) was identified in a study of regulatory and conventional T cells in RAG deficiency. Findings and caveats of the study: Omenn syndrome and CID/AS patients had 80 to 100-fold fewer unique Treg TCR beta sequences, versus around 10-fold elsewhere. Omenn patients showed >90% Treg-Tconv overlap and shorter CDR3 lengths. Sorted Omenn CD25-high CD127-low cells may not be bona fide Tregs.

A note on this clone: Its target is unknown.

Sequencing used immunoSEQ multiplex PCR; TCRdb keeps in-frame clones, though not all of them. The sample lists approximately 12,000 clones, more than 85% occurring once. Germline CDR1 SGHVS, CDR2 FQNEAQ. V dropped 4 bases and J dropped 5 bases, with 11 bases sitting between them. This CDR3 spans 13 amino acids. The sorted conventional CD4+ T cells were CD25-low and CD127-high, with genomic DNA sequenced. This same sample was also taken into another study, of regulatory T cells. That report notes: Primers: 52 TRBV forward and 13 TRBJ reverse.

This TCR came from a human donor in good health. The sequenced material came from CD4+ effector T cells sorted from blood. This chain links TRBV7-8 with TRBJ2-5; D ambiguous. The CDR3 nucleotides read TGTGCCAGCAGCTCCGGGCCCAAGGAGACCCAGTACTTC. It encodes CASSSGPKETQYF.